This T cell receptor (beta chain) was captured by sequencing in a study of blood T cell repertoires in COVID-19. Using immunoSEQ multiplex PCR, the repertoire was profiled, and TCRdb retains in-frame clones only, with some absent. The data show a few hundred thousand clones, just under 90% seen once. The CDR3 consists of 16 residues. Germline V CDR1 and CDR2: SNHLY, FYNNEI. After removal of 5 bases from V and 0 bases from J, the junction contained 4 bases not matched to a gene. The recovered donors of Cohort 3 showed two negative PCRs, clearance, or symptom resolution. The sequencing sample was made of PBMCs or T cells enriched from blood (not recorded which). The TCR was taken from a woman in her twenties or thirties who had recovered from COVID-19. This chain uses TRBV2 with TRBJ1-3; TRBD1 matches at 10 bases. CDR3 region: CASSRQGASSGNTIYF. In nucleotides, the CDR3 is TGTGCCAGCAGTAGACAGGGGGCGAGCTCTGGAAACACCATATATTTT.